These T cell receptor beta chains were read from a single sample in a study of a mutant IDH1 vaccine in newly diagnosed glioma. Profiling relied on immunoSEQ multiplex PCR, and the TCRdb table lists in-frame clones only, not all of them. The data hold some 60,000 clones, with 80% to 85% observed a single time. Their antigen targets remain unknown. This material consisted of PBMCs, taken from a glioma patient whose treatment included an IDH1 peptide vaccine. These receptors were collected from a woman in her 50s with glioma. The CDR3 runs from the conserved cysteine through the conserved F or W. The order of the fields is clone size, D gene, J gene, V gene, CDR3 DNA, CDR3 protein. A D gene is named only where the DNA matches it firmly. Size tells how often a clone was seen (once, few, many) or the class of an expanded clone, and some rows leave it out.

>.|TRBD2|TRBJ2-1|TRBV6-6
TGTGCCAGCAGTTACTCACTAGCGGGGCCCAATGAGCAGTTCTTC
CASSYSLAGPNEQFF
>.|.|TRBJ1-4|TRBV28
TGTGCCAGCAGCCCTCTTTTGGGAGACGGGCTGTTTTTT
CASSPLLGDGLFF
>.|.|TRBJ2-7|TRBV12-5
TGTGCTAGTGGTAGGGACACCTACGAGCAGTACTTC
CASGRDTYEQYF
>.|TRBD1|TRBJ1-1|TRBV5-1
TGCGCCAGCAGCGCCTCTCTGGGACAGGGAAGGACTGAAGCTTTCTTT
CASSASLGQGRTEAFF
>.|.|TRBJ1-1|TRBV27
TGTGCCAGCAGTTTAAAACCGAACACTGAAGCTTTCTTT
CASSLKPNTEAFF
>.|TRBD1|TRBJ2-5|TRBV5-4
TGTGCCAGCACCAATAAGGGGACAGAAGAGACCCAGTACTTC
CASTNKGTEETQYF
>.|TRBD2|TRBJ2-3|TRBV7-2
TGTGCCAGCGCGGGGGGGAGCCGAGATACGCAGTATTTT
CASAGGSRDTQYF
>few|TRBD1|TRBJ1-2|TRBV6-4
TGTGCCAGCAGTGACTCGACAGGGGGCGGCTACACCTTC
CASSDSTGGGYTF
>.|TRBD1|TRBJ1-4|TRBV29-1
TGCAGCGTTAAGACAGGGTCGGGCGAAAAACTGTTTTTT
CSVKTGSGEKLFF
>.|.|TRBJ1-2|TRBV4-1
TGCGCCAGCAGCCCTGCGGGCCGGTCCTTCTATGGCTACACCTTC
CASSPAGRSFYGYTF
>.|.|TRBJ2-2|TRBV5-6
TGTGCCAGCAGTCGTAGGGCCCTCAACACCGGGGAGCTGTTTTTT
CASSRRALNTGELFF
>.|.|TRBJ2-7|TRBV7-8
TGTGCCAGCAGCCGTACGGCGGGGGCCGGTAGAGAGCAGTACTTC
CASSRTAGAGREQYF
>.|.|TRBJ2-7|TRBV9
TGTGCCAGCAGCGTAGATCCAAGCACCGAGCAGTACTTC
CASSVDPSTEQYF
>.|TRBD1|TRBJ2-1|TRBV5-4
TGTGCCAGCAGTCTAACAGGGGGCAATGAGCAGTTCTTC
CASSLTGGNEQFF
>.|.|TRBJ2-2|TRBV27
TGTGCCAGCAGTTACGGACAGTTAACCGGGGAGCTGTTTTTT
CASSYGQLTGELFF
>.|.|TRBJ1-5|TRBV11-2
TGTGCCAGCAGCTTAGAGAGGGGACAGCCCCAGCATTTT
CASSLERGQPQHF
>.|.|TRBJ1-4|TRBV6-4
TGTGCCAGCAGCCCCGGATCCAGGGCGGGGGAAAAACTGTTTTTT
CASSPGSRAGEKLFF
>.|.|TRBJ1-2|TRBV21-1
TGTGCCAGCAGCGCGCCGGGACAGGCCTCTAATTTCTATGGCTACACCTTC
CASSAPGQASNFYGYTF
>once|.|TRBJ2-7|TRBV4-1
TGCGCCAGCAGCCAACCCGGGACCTCCTACGAGCAGTACTTC
CASSQPGTSYEQYF
>.|.|TRBJ2-7|TRBV5-1
TGCGCCAGCAGCGGGTCGGGGTCCTACGAGCAGTACTTC
CASSGSGSYEQYF
>.|.|TRBJ1-2|TRBV30
TGTGCCTGGATCTACCCGGGACCGAACTATGGCTACACCTTC
CAWIYPGPNYGYTF
>.|.|TRBJ1-1|TRBV11-3
TGTGCCAGCAGCGTGGACGCCCGCACTGAAGCTTTCTTT
CASSVDARTEAFF
>.|TRBD1|TRBJ2-3|TRBV5-1
TGCGCCAGCAGTCGGACAGGGTCTGAGGATACGCAGTATTTT
CASSRTGSEDTQYF
>once|.|TRBJ1-5|TRBV9
TGTGCCAGCAGCGTAGGGCAGGGAGTGGATCAGCCCCAGCATTTT
CASSVGQGVDQPQHF
>.|.|TRBJ1-1|TRBV21-1
TGTGCCAGCAGCAAAGCGAGGGCAGGGGAGGATGGCACTGAAGCTTTCTTT
CASSKARAGEDGTEAFF
>once|TRBD1|TRBJ2-5|TRBV5-1
TGCGCCAGCAGCTTGAGACAGGGGAGGCAAGAGACCCAGTACTTC
CASSLRQGRQETQYF
>once|.|TRBJ2-7|TRBV19
TGTGCCAGTAGAACCTCCTACGAGCAGTACTTC
CASRTSYEQYF
>.|.|TRBJ2-7|TRBV7-9
TGTGCCAGCAGCTTAGCCCAGATCGGAAAAGGCAACGAGCAGTACTTC
CASSLAQIGKGNEQYF
>.|.|TRBJ2-2|TRBV4-1
TGCGCCAGCAGCCGAGACACCGGGGAGCTGTTTTTT
CASSRDTGELFF
>.|TRBD2|TRBJ2-3|TRBV18
TGTGCCAGCTCAACGACTAGCGGGGGGGAAGATACGCAGTATTTT
CASSTTSGGEDTQYF
>.|TRBD1|TRBJ2-3|TRBV15
TGTGCCACCAGCAGCCTCGACAGGGGAGGCACAGATACGCAGTATTTT
CATSSLDRGGTDTQYF
>once|.|TRBJ2-3|TRBV10-2
TGCGCCAGCAGGGGGAATGAACTAGCTACGCAGTATTTT
CASRGNELATQYF
>.|TRBD2|TRBJ2-1|TRBV5-4
TGTGCCAGCAGCTTGGGAGTGGGGGGGGGTTACAATGAGCAGTTCTTC
CASSLGVGGGYNEQFF
>.|.|TRBJ2-3|TRBV5-1
TGCGCCAGCAGCAACGCGGATACGCAGTATTTT
CASSNADTQYF
>.|TRBD1|TRBJ2-3|TRBV6-5
TGTGCCAGCAGTTACGGGACAGGGGGCCCAGATACGCAGTATTTT
CASSYGTGGPDTQYF
>.|TRBD1|TRBJ1-3|TRBV5-1
TGCGCCAGTCGACAGGGGGCAGCAGGAAACACCATATATTTT
CASRQGAAGNTIYF
>.|.|TRBJ1-4|TRBV27
TGTGCCAGCCGACGGAAGTGGATCGCTAATGAAAAACTGTTTTTT
CASRRKWIANEKLFF
>.|TRBD1|TRBJ1-2|TRBV6-5
TGTGCCAGCACCCGTGGGGGGACAGGGGCGGATGGCTACACCTTC
CASTRGGTGADGYTF
>.|.|TRBJ2-7|TRBV2
TGTGCCAGCAGGGGAGACAGTTACGAGCAGTACTTC
CASRGDSYEQYF
>.|.|TRBJ2-1|TRBV4-3
TGCGCCAGCAGCCAAGATATGAGGCAGAACTACAATGAGCAGTTCTTC
CASSQDMRQNYNEQFF
>.|.|TRBJ2-2|TRBV7-3
TGTGCCAGCAGCTTAATGGGGGAGCTGTTTTTT
CASSLMGELFF
>.|.|TRBJ1-1|TRBV13
TGTGCCAGCAGCTTAGGATGGACAGACAGCAACACTGAAGCTTTCTTT
CASSLGWTDSNTEAFF
>.|.|TRBJ1-1|TRBV27
TGTGCCAGCAGGTCGGGTAGACCCAACACTGAAGCTTTCTTT
CASRSGRPNTEAFF
>once|.|TRBJ1-1|TRBV7-2
TGTGCCAGCAGCTTATTAAATAAGAACACTGAAGCTTTCTTT
CASSLLNKNTEAFF
>.|.|TRBJ1-1|TRBV6-6
TGTGCCAGCACCGAGCGGGGGGAAGGTGAAGCTTTCTTT
CASTERGEGEAFF
>.|.|TRBJ2-2|TRBV21-1
TGTGCCAGCAGGGATGCGGGACTAGCGGGGGGGACCGGGGAGCTGTTTTTT
CASRDAGLAGGTGELFF
>.|TRBD2|TRBJ2-5|TRBV4-1
TGCGCCAGCAGCCTGGGGACTAGAGATGACGAGACCCAGTACTTC
CASSLGTRDDETQYF
>medium-sized|.|TRBJ2-3|TRBV4-2
TGTGCCAGCAGCCAATCCATATCTAGCACAGATACGCAGTATTTT
CASSQSISSTDTQYF
>.|TRBD2|TRBJ2-2|TRBV28
TGTGCCAGCAGTTTAGTCGCGGGGGGATCGAACACCGGGGAGCTGTTTTTT
CASSLVAGGSNTGELFF
>once|.|TRBJ1-5|TRBV12-5
TGTGCTAGTGGTTTGGTAAGCTCAATTCAGCCCCAGCATTTT
CASGLVSSIQPQHF
>.|.|TRBJ1-2|TRBV5-6
TGTGCCAGCAGCCAAACAGAAGCTAAAGGCTACACCTTC
CASSQTEAKGYTF
>.|.|TRBJ1-4|TRBV5-1
TGCGCCAGCAGCTTAACGAGCGGTAATGAAAAACTGTTTTTT
CASSLTSGNEKLFF